A single sample gave rise to the 7 T cell receptor beta chains below, sequenced in a study of T-cell memory formation after mild COVID-19. TCRdb recomputed calls from the 5' RACE reads with MiXCR, one row per CDR3 protein. The sample shows hundreds of thousands of distinct CDR3 sequences, about 23% of them seen only once. Sequenced: PBMCs or a T cell subset sorted from them (not recorded which). Receptors originate from an adult woman who had mild COVID-19 (a few samples of this study predate the infection). Cell type and time point are not known.

Only a few counts were recorded for this clonotype. CDR3 nucleotide sequence: TGTGCCAGCAGTCCAGGGGAGAACACTGAAGCTTTCTTT. Amino acids: CASSPGENTEAFF. The J gene is TRBJ1-1, the V gene TRBV6-5; possible D gene TRBD1, 6 bases. The germline gives CDR1 MNHEY, CDR2 SVGAGI. V lost 5 bases and J lost 1, with 8 bases in between. The CDR3 spans 13 residues.

The sample holds a few counts of this clonotype. The rearrangement joins TRBV9 to TRBJ2-7; possible D gene TRBD2, 5 bases. The CDR3 sequence is 16 residues long. V was shortened by 4 bases and J by 7 bases, with 24 bases between the two germline ends. Germline loops: CDR1 SGDLS, CDR2 YYNGEE. The CDR3 bases are TGTGCCAGCAGCCCGTCCTCACTTACTAGTTCCCGGGAGCAGTACTTC. It encodes CASSPSSLTSSREQYF. The whole variable domain, remainder taken from reference TRBV9 and TRBJ2-7, is DSGVTQTPKHLITATGQRVTLRCSPRSGDLSVYWYQQSLDQGLQFLIQYYNGEERAKGNILERFSAQQFPDLHSELNLSSLELGDSALYFCASSPSSLTSSREQYFGPGTRLTVT.

The rearrangement uses TRBV11-3 and TRBJ2-4; D is unclear. This CDR3 has 13 residues. Trimming took off 6 bases at V and 8 bases at J, with 14 bases between the two ends. Germline CDR1 SGHNT, CDR2 YENEEA. The CDR3 DNA reads TGTGCCAGCAGGATGGGTCAGATTGACATTCAGTACTTC. It encodes CASRMGQIDIQYF.

This clonotype was seen only a few times. The V and J genes are TRBV5-1 and TRBJ1-1; D perhaps matches TRBD1 (5 bases). Deletions cut 4 bases from V and 4 bases from J, with 11 bases between. CDR3 size: 13 residues. In germline, CDR1 is SGHRS, CDR2 YFSETQ. The DNA of the CDR3 is TGCGCCAGCAGCCGGGACGGGGTCACTGAAGCTTTCTTT. This translates into CASSRDGVTEAFF. Filled out from reference TRBV5-1 and TRBJ1-1, the complete variable domain reads KAGVTQTPRYLIKTRGQQVTLSCSPISGHRSVSWYQQTPGQGLQFLFEYFSETQRNKGNFPGRFSGRQFSNSRSEMNVSTLELGDSALYLCASSRDGVTEAFFGQGTRLTVV.

This clonotype was seen only a few times. CDR3 residues: CASSFTPPGGEISLCVGNQPQHF. CDR3 bases: TGTGCCAGCAGCTTCACCCCCCCCGGGGGGGAGATTAGTCTGTGCGTGGGCAATCAGCCCCAGCATTTT. The chain joins TRBV7-7 to TRBJ1-5; maybe TRBD1 (5 bases). The CDR3 has 23 residues. The germline V and J ends were trimmed by 3 bases and 2 bases, with 35 bases remaining between them. From germline, CDR1 is SSHAT and CDR2 FNYEAQ (reference sequence).

The chain uses TRBV28 and TRBJ2-3; TRBD1 agrees at 8 bases. The CDR3 loop spans 18 amino acids. V lost 5 bases and J lost 5; bases outside the gene matches: 18. In germline, CDR1 is MDHEN, CDR2 SYDVKM. In DNA form, the CDR3 reads TGTGCCAGCAGTACCCCGGGACAGGCTCATTCCCTCGGAGATACGCAGTATTTT. This gives the protein CASSTPGQAHSLGDTQYF.

This clonotype was seen more than once but under ten times. The genes are TRBV23-1 and TRBJ2-3, with D uncertain. TRBV23-1 falls under the ORF class, with uncertain function. Deletions cut 4 bases from V and 5 bases from J, with 16 bases between. The CDR3 has 15 amino acids. The CDR3, as DNA: TGCGCCAGCAGTCCCTCGCGCCCCCGTGAAGATACGCAGTATTTT. Residues: CASSPSRPREDTQYF.